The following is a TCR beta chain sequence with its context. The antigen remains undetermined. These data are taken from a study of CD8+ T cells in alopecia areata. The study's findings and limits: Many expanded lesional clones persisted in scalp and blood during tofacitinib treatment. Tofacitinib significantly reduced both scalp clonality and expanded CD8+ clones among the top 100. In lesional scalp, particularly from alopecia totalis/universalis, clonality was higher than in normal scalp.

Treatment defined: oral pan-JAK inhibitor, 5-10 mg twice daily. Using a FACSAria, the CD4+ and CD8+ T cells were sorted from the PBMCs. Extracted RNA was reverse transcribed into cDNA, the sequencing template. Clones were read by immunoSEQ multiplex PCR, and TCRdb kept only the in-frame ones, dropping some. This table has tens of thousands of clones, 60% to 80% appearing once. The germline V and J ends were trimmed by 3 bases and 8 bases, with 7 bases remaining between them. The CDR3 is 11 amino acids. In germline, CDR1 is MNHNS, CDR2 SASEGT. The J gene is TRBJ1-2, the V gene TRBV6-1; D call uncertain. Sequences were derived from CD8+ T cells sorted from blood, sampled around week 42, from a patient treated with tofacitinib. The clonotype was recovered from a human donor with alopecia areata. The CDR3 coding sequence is TGTGCCAGCAGTGAGGTTTACGGCTACACCTTC. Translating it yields CASSEVYGYTF.